The T cell receptor beta chain described here comes from a study of blood T cell repertoires in COVID-19. Turning to the study itself: The cDNA or gDNA used as material had been derived from T cells, B-cell-depleted T cells, or PBMCs.

Germline assignment: CDR1 SGDLS and CDR2 YYNGEE. The CDR3 contains 17 residues. Trimming cost V 3 bases and J 0 bases, with 18 bases left between them. Grouping used clinical history reported by participants in a survey and questionnaire. In the original processing: Reference gene primers were amplified, and this amplification served to estimate nucleated cell counts. Repertoires were generated with immunoSEQ multiplex PCR, while TCRdb's copy carries only in-frame clones and drops some. That table is the source of V, J and clone size, and D and trimming were worked out from the DNA. The data show roughly 430,000 clones, with 70% to 90% seen just once and 2% to 2.5% held by the top ten.

Material for sequencing was PBMCs or T cells enriched from blood (not recorded which). This receptor was taken from a woman aged 40 to 50 with acute COVID-19. V gene TRBV9 combines with J gene TRBJ1-2; D is uncertain. The CDR3: CASSASLMEGANYGYTF. The CDR3 nucleotides read TGTGCCAGCAGCGCGTCTCTTATGGAGGGTGCTAACTATGGCTACACCTTC.